Listed here is a single T cell receptor (beta chain). This sample was taken from a study of shared clonotypes between healthy human individuals. Some clones are missing from TCRdb's copy, which holds only in-frame ones; the method was immunoSEQ multiplex PCR. The table lists about 1.1 million clones, 60% to 85% of them singletons, with 0.7% to 0.95% in the top ten. The V gene's germline CDR1 is LNHDA and CDR2 SQIVND (reference sequence). V lost 4 bases and J 2 bases, leaving 20 bases between the germline ends. The CDR3 length is 17 residues. This chain uses TRBV19 with TRBJ1-1, with D unresolved. The sequencing sample was made of memory CD4+ T cells from PBMCs. Subset described: CD45RA-negative fraction. This receptor was taken from a man aged 18 to 30 in good health. Some clones in this sample may be carry-over from other donors' samples. CDR3 nucleotides: TGTGCCAGTAGTACTCCTCCCGGGTCTCCTGGCAACACTGAAGCTTTCTTT. It encodes CASSTPPGSPGNTEAFF.